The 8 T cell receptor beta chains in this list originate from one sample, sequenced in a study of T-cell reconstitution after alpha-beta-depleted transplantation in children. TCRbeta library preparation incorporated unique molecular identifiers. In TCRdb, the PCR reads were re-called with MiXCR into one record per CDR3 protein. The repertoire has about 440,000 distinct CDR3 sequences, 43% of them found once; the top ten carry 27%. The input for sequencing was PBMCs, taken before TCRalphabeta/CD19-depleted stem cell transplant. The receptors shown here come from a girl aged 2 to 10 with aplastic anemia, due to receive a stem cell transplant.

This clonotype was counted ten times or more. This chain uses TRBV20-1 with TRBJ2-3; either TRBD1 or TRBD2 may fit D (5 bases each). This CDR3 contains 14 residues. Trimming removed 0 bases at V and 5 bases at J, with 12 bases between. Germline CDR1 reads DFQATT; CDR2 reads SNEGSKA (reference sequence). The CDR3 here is CSARDGGRGDTQYF. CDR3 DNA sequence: TGCAGTGCTAGAGATGGGGGTAGAGGAGATACGCAGTATTTT.

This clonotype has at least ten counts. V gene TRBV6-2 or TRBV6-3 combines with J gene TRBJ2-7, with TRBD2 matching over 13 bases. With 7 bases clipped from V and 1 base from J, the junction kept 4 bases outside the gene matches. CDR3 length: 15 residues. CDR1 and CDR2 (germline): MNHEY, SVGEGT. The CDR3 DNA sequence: TGTGCCAGCACCTGGACTAGCGGGAGTTCCTACGAGCAGTACTTC. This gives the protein CASTWTSGSSYEQYF.

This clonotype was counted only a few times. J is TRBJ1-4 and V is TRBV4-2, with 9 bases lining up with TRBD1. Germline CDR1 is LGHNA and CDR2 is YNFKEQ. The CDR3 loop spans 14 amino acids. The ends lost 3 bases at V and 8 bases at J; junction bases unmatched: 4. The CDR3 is CASSQDRGREKLFF. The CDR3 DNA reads TGTGCCAGCAGCCAGGACAGGGGAAGGGAAAAACTGTTTTTT.

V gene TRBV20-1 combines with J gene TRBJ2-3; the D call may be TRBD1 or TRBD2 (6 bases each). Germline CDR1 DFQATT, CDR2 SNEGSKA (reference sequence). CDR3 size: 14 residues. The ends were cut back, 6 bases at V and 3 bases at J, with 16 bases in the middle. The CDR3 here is CSAASGAHTDTQYF. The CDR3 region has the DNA TGCAGTGCGGCCTCGGGGGCTCATACAGATACGCAGTATTTT.

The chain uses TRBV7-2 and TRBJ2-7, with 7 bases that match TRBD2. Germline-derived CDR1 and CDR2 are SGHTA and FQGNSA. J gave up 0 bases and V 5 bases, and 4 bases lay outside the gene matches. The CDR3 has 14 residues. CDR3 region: CASSPGDYSYEQYF. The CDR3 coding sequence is TGTGCCAGCAGCCCGGGGGACTACTCCTACGAGCAGTACTTC.

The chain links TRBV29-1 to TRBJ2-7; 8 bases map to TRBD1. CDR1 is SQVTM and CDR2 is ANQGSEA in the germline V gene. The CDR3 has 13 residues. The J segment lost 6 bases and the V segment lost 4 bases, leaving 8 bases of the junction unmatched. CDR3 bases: TGCAGCGTTGTTTGGACAGGGTGGTCCGAGCAGTACTTC. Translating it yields CSVVWTGWSEQYF.

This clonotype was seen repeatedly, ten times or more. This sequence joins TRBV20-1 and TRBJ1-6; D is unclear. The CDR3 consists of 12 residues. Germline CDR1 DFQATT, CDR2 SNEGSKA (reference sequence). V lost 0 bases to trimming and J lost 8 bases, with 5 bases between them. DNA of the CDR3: TGCAGTGCTAGAGACGGGGATTCACCCCTCCACTTT. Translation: CSARDGDSPLHF.

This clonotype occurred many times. Here the CDR3 reads CASSRPWLAGGRNRDNEQFF. The CDR3 nucleotides are TGTGCCAGCAGTCGCCCGTGGCTAGCGGGAGGGCGAAATCGGGACAATGAGCAGTTCTTC. V usage is TRBV6-2 or TRBV6-3 and J usage is TRBJ2-1; TRBD2 aligns across 12 bases. CDR1 and CDR2 (germline): MNHEY, SVGEGT. The CDR3 is 20 residues long. Trimming took 5 bases from V and 5 from J; bases not matched to a gene: 19.